A selection of T cell receptor beta chains follows, all from one sample in a study of OX40 agonist ivuxolimab in advanced cancers. Clones were read by immunoSEQ multiplex PCR, and TCRdb kept only the in-frame ones, dropping some. Seen here are 100,000 or so clones, approximately 91% observed once, and the top ten hold around 0.71%. Sequencing used CD4+ or CD8+ T cells sorted from blood, obtained in a trial of the OX40 agonist ivuxolimab. The receptors derive from an adult with an advanced solid tumor such as melanoma, head and neck, liver or kidney cancer. Each CDR3 is given with its conserved first and last residue. D genes are given only for firm matches. Only part of the rows carry a size: once, few, many, or a class if the clone is expanded.

d_call	v_call	j_call	clone_size	cdr3_nt	cdr3_aa
TRBD2	TRBV5-4	TRBJ2-5	NA	TGTGCCAGCAGCTGGGGGACTAGCGGGATAGAGACCCAGTACTTC	CASSWGTSGIETQYF
NA	TRBV5-4	TRBJ2-3	NA	TGTGCCAGCAGCTTGGCCAGCGGGGATACGCAGTATTTT	CASSLASGDTQYF
NA	TRBV4-1	TRBJ1-3	few	TGCGCCAGCAGACAACCTACAGGGCAAGACTCTGGAAACACCATATATTTT	CASRQPTGQDSGNTIYF
NA	TRBV30	TRBJ2-2	NA	TGTGCCTGGAGTGTCCAGGGTGAAGAGACCGGGGAGCTGTTTTTT	CAWSVQGEETGELFF
NA	TRBV11-2	TRBJ2-3	NA	TGTGCCAGCAGCTTAGGGATTGGGGGTACGCAGTATTTT	CASSLGIGGTQYF
NA	TRBV4-3	TRBJ1-4	NA	TGCGCCAGCAGCCAAGTAGGAGTAATCGGTGAAAAACTGTTTTTT	CASSQVGVIGEKLFF
NA	TRBV7-2	TRBJ2-7	NA	TGTGCCAGCAGCCCATCTAGTACTAACTACGAGCAGTACTTC	CASSPSSTNYEQYF
NA	TRBV18	TRBJ1-4	NA	TGTGCCAGCTCAACCCGCGAGGACAGACGGAATGAAAAACTGTTTTTT	CASSTREDRRNEKLFF
TRBD2	TRBV5-1	TRBJ2-3	NA	TGCGCCAGCAGCTTGGCCATAGCGGGGGGGACAGATACGCAGTATTTT	CASSLAIAGGTDTQYF
NA	TRBV29-1	TRBJ1-3	NA	TGCAGCGTTGAAGGGGTGGACAAACCCTCTGGAAACACCATATATTTT	CSVEGVDKPSGNTIYF
TRBD2	TRBV28	TRBJ2-5	NA	TGTGCCAGCAGACCGACTAGCGGGAAAGGTTTGGAGACCCAGTACTTC	CASRPTSGKGLETQYF
NA	TRBV5-6	TRBJ2-7	NA	TGTGCCAGCAGCCGGGGTTTGGTCTACGAGCAGTACTTC	CASSRGLVYEQYF
NA	TRBV18	TRBJ2-1	NA	TGTGCCAGCTCACCACCGTCTGTCAAGCTGTCAGGAAATGAGCAGTTCTTC	CASSPPSVKLSGNEQFF
TRBD1	TRBV30	TRBJ2-7	NA	TGTGCCTTGACACAGGGGGTCTCCTACGAGCAGTACTTC	CALTQGVSYEQYF
NA	TRBV29-1	TRBJ2-1	once	TGCAGCGTGTCCGGGACCGGAGCCTACAATGAGCAGTTCTTC	CSVSGTGAYNEQFF